This paragraph reports one T cell receptor beta chain. The antigen remains undetermined. Losses at the gene ends were 5 bases for V and 9 bases for J; bases not matched to a gene: 11. Germline V CDR1 and CDR2: SEHNR, FQNEAQ (reference sequence). The CDR3 loop spans 17 amino acids. This entry belongs to a study of Ad26.COV2.S vaccination and SARS-CoV-2 variants. Study information: Doses of Ad26.COV2.S were injected into muscle once or twice, 56 days apart.

General study points: Vaccinated individuals (as opposed to placebo recipients) had higher spike-specific TCR breadth.

The treatment denotes: around 19 received Ad26.COV2.S at low or high dose, single or two shots; roughly five received placebo; per-sample allocation not given. The samples date from day 63 after the first vaccine or placebo injection. TCRdb's copy holds only in-frame clones and misses some; the assay was immunoSEQ multiplex PCR. The sample has some 420,000 clones, roughly 90% seen once. The sample was peripheral blood, taken in a trial of Ad26.COV2.S vaccine versus placebo. The TCR originated in a person between 18 and 65 years old who received the Ad26.COV2.S COVID-19 vaccine or a placebo. The chain couples TRBV7-9 to TRBJ2-1; TRBD2 agrees at 15 bases. The CDR3 DNA reads TGTGCCAGCAGCCTTCGGACTAGCGGGGGGGCAGTCCCTGAGCAGTTCTTC. Its translation: CASSLRTSGGAVPEQFF.